This T cell receptor beta chain appears in the sequencing data of a study of Ad26.COV2.S vaccination and SARS-CoV-2 variants. As for the study in general: Into the muscle, Ad26.COV2.S was dosed once or twice, 56 days apart. Study findings and constraints: Vaccinees reportedly had broad spike-specific CD8+ and CD4+ T cell responses. Those who received the vaccine showed greater spike-specific TCR breadth than those given placebo.

With respect to this clone: Antigen: not known.

Germline CDR1 is SGHTA and CDR2 is FQGNSA. Trimming removed 2 bases from V and 7 bases from J, with 23 bases in between. The CDR3 is made up of 17 amino acids. The data were produced by immunoSEQ multiplex PCR, yet TCRdb's version contains in-frame clones alone and is incomplete. This table has 380,000 or so clones, approximately 83% appearing once. Treatment reported: roughly 18 received Ad26.COV2.S at low or high dose, single or two shots; roughly 5 received placebo; per-sample allocation not given. Collection of samples fell on day 63 after the first vaccine or placebo injection. Material: peripheral blood, obtained in a trial of Ad26.COV2.S vaccine versus placebo. The chain couples TRBV7-2 to TRBJ1-2; a possible D gene is TRBD1 (5 bases). The TCR originated in a person aged 18-60 years who received the Ad26.COV2.S COVID-19 vaccine or a placebo. CDR3 nucleotides: TGTGCCAGCAGCTTAAGGCCTCGTGGGGCGCAGCTTGGTGGCTACACCTTC. Amino acid sequence: CASSLRPRGAQLGGYTF. Combining the CDR3 with reference TRBV7-2 and TRBJ1-2 gives the whole variable domain GAGVSQSPSNKVTEKGKDVELRCDPISGHTALYWYRQSLGQGLEFLIYFQGNSAPDKSGLPSDRFSAERTGGSVSTLTIQRTQQEDSAVYLCASSLRPRGAQLGGYTFGSGTRLTVV.